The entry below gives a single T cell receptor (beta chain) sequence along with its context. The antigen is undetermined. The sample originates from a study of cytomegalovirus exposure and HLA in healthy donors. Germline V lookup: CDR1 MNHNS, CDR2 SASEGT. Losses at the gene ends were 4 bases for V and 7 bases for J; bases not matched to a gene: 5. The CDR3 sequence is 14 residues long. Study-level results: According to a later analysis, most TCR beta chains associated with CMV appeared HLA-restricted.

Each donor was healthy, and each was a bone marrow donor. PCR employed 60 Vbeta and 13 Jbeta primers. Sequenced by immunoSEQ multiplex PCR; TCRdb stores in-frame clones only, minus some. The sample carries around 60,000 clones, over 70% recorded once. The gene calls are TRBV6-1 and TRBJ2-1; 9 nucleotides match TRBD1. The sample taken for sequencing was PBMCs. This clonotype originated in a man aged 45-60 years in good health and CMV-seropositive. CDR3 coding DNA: TGTGCCAGCAGTGCCGGGACAGGGAGGAATGAGCAGTTCTTC. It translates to CASSAGTGRNEQFF.